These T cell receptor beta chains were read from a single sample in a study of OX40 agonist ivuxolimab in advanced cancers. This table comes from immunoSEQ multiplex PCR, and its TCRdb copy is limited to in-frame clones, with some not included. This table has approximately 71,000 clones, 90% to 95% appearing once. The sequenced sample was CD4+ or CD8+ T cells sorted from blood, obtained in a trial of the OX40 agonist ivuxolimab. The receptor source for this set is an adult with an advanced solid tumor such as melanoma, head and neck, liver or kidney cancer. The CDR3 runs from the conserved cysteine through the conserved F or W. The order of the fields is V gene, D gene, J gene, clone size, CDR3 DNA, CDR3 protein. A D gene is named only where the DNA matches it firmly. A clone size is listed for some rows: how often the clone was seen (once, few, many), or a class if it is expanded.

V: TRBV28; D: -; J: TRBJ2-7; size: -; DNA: TGTGCCAGCAGTCTCCCCATCGGGGACTTGATCGAGCAGTACTTC; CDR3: CASSLPIGDLIEQYF
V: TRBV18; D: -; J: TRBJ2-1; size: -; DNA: TGTGCCAGCTCACCACTCTGGTCAAATGAGCAGTTCTTC; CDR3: CASSPLWSNEQFF
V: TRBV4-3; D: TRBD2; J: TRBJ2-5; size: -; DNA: TGCGCCAGCAGCCAACGACTAGCGGGGGGGCTCAGAGAGACCCAGTACTTC; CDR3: CASSQRLAGGLRETQYF
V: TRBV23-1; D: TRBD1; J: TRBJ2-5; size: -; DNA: TGCGCCAGCAAAACTTCCCCTAGGGACAGGGGTCGGGAGACCCAGTACTTC; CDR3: CASKTSPRDRGRETQYF
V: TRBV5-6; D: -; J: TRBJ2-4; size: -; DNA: TGTGCCAGCAGCACGGGACTTGGAGCCAACGACCTAGCCAAAAACATTCAGTACTTC; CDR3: CASSTGLGANDLAKNIQYF
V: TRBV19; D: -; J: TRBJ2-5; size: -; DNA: TGTGCCAGTAGTGTACCGGACGGCGGATCGTCCCAAGAGACCCAGTACTTC; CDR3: CASSVPDGGSSQETQYF
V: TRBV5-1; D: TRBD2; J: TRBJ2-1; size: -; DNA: TGCGCCAGCAGCTTGGCCGGTGGACTAGCGGGAAAGCAGTTCTTC; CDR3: CASSLAGGLAGKQFF
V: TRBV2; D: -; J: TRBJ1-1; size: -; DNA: TGTGCCGGCGCTGCAAGGACTGAAGCTTTCTTT; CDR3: CAGAARTEAFF
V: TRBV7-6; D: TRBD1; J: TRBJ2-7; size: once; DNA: TGTGCCAGCAGCCTCTCCGGGACAGGGGCCTACGAGCAGTACTTC; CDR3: CASSLSGTGAYEQYF
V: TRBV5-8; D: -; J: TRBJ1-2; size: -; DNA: TGTGCCAGCAGCACTAGACGGACCTACTATGGCTACACCTTC; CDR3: CASSTRRTYYGYTF
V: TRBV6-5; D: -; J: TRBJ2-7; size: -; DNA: TGTGCCAGCAGCCCCGGGACACTTACCTACGAGCAGTACTTC; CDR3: CASSPGTLTYEQYF
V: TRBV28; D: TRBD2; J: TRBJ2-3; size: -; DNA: TGTGCCAGCAGTTTGAGCGGGAGTTCAGCAGATACGCAGTATTTT; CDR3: CASSLSGSSADTQYF
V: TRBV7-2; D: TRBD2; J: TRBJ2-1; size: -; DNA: TGTGCCAGCAGCTTAGTGGCGGGGGAACGTTACAATGAGCAGTTCTTC; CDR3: CASSLVAGERYNEQFF
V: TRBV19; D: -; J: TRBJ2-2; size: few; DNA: TGTGCCAGTAGGGCCCAGGGGTGGCCCGGGGAGCTGTTTTTT; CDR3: CASRAQGWPGELFF
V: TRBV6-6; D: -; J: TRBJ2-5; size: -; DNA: TGTGCCAGCACGGATTGGGGTGATGAGACCCAGTACTTC; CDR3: CASTDWGDETQYF
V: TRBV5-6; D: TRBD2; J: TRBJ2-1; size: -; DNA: TGTGCCAGCAGCTTGGCCCGCCTAGCGGGAGGGCTCTACAATGAGCAGTTCTTC; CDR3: CASSLARLAGGLYNEQFF
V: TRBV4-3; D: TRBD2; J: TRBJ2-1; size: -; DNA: TGCGCCAGCAGCCAGGGGGGTAGCGGGATGAGGTATGAGCAGTTCTTC; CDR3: CASSQGGSGMRYEQFF
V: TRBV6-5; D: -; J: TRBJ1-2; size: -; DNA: TGTGCCAGCACTGCCGCGGTGGGAGTCCACTATGGCTACACCTTC; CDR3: CASTAAVGVHYGYTF
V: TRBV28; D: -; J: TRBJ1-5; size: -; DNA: TGTGCCAGCAGGGGCCGGATGGACTACCAGCCCCAGCATTTT; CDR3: CASRGRMDYQPQHF
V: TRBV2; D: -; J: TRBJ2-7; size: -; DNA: TGTGCCAGCAGCTGGGGAGCCTACGAGCAGTACTTC; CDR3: CASSWGAYEQYF
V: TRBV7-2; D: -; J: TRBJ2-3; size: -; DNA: TGTGCCAGCAGCTTCTGGGGCACAGATACGCAGTATTTT; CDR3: CASSFWGTDTQYF
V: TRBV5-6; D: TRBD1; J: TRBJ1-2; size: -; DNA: TGTGCCAGCAGCTTGTGGTTGGGACAGCCCCCGAGGGGCTACACCTTC; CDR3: CASSLWLGQPPRGYTF
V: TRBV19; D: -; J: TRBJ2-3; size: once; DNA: TGTGCCAGTAGTATAAGGGCCTCGACGGGCACAGATACGCAGTATTTT; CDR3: CASSIRASTGTDTQYF